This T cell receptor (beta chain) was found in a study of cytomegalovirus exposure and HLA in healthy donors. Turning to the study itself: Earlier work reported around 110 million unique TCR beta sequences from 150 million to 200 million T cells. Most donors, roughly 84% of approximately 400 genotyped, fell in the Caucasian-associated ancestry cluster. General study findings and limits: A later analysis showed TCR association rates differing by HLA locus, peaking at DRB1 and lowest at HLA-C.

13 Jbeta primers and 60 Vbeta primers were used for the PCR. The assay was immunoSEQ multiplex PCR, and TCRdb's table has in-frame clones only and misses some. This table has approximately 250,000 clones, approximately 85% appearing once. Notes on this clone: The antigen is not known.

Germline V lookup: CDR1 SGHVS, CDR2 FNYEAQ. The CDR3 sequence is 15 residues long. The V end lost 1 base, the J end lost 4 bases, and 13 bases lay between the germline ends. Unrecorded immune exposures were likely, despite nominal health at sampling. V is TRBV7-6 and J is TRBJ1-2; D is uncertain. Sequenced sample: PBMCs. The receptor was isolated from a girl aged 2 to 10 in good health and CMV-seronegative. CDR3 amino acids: CASSLELGGLYGYTF. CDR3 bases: TGTGCCAGCAGCTTAGAGCTCGGCGGACTCTATGGCTACACCTTC.